This T cell receptor (beta chain) stems from a study of blood T cells in healthy people across ages. Study as a whole: Capture via template switching afforded approximately one barcoded beta molecule per two T cells. The study, taken as a whole, reports: Using unsorted PBMCs precluded a conclusive naive versus antigen-experienced comparison. Among T cells, TCR beta diversity per million cells dropped roughly linearly as age rose.

Every participating donor contributed around 9.5 milliliters of peripheral blood through a draw. Details on this clonotype: Its specificity is unknown.

PCR was performed a second time for about 6 to 11 cycles using a sample-barcoded 5' primer and a J-beta primer mix. MiXCR was run by TCRdb on the 5' RACE reads, yielding one entry per CDR3 protein. The sample includes approximately 1.5 million distinct CDR3 sequences, about 42% seen only once; the top ten take about 4.1%. The CDR3 sequence is 15 residues long. V was pared by 3 bases and J by 7 bases, with 16 bases between. The rearrangement joins TRBV12-3 or TRBV12-4 to TRBJ2-1; D ambiguous. Sequenced: blood. The receptor comes from a woman between 18 and 30 years old in good health. In nucleotides, the CDR3 is TGTGCCAGCAGTTTCTATAGGGCTGTAGGGAATGAGCAGTTCTTC. Encoded protein: CASSFYRAVGNEQFF.